Following are 28 T cell receptor beta chains from one sample sequenced in a study of shared clonotypes between healthy human individuals. Here immunoSEQ multiplex PCR was the method, and the copy in TCRdb shows in-frame clones only, minus some. The data contain fewer than 600,000 clones, around 77% of them singletons. Sequenced material: PBMCs. These receptors came from a woman aged 40 to 50 in good health. Some clones in this sample may be carry-over from other donors' samples.

A note on this clone: Being one base from a much bigger clone, this may be a read error. The CDR3 here is CASNSRTDYNEQFF. The CDR3 DNA is TGTGCCAGCAATTCCCGGACAGATTACAATGAGCAGTTCTTC. This rearrangement joins TRBV6-5 to TRBJ2-1; TRBD1 might be the D (6 bases). V gave up 7 bases and J gave up 4 bases, with 14 bases separating them. From germline, CDR1 is MNHEY and CDR2 SVGAGI. The CDR3 length is 14 residues.

Comments on this clone: This sample includes further DNA sequences coding for the same CDR3. V is TRBV9 and J is TRBJ1-1; unclear D gene. The CDR3 runs 14 residues. Per the germline V gene, CDR1 is SGDLS and CDR2 is YYNGEE. V was cut by 0 bases and J by 0 bases, with 6 bases left in between. The CDR3: CASSVDGMNTEAFF. Written as DNA, the CDR3 is TGTGCCAGCAGCGTAGACGGGATGAACACTGAAGCTTTCTTT.

The chain employs TRBV7-9 and TRBJ2-5; D perhaps matches TRBD1 (6 bases). This CDR3 region has 14 residues. CDR1 SEHNR and CDR2 FQNEAQ come from the germline V gene (reference sequence). V was cut by 1 base and J by 5 bases, with 11 bases left in between. The CDR3 DNA reads as TGTGCCAGCAGCTTAGTACAGGGTCGCGAGACCCAGTACTTC. Its translation: CASSLVQGRETQYF.

V gene TRBV5-1 combines with J gene TRBJ2-7; 8 bases are shared with TRBD2. V trimming: 1 base; J trimming: 0 bases; junction bases outside the gene matches: 6. The CDR3 runs to 16 residues. CDR1 is SGHRS and CDR2 is YFSETQ in the germline V gene. The CDR3 reads CASSLSGGLSSYEQYF. CDR3 bases: TGCGCCAGCAGCTTGTCGGGAGGGCTCAGCTCCTACGAGCAGTACTTC.

This clone occurred once. Just one base apart from a much larger clone, this may be a read error. Other DNA sequences within the sample encode an identical CDR3. The chain recombines TRBV28 with TRBJ2-5, with D hard to call. Trimming removed 5 bases from V and 5 bases from J, with 12 bases in between. Per germline, CDR1 MDHEN and CDR2 SYDVKM. The CDR3 sequence is 13 residues long. The CDR3 coding sequence is TGTGCCAGCAGTCCCAACCTAGGGGAGACCCAGTACTTC. Translating gives CASSPNLGETQYF.

V and J are TRBV15 and TRBJ2-3; D is unclear. Trimming took off 9 bases at V and 1 base at J, with 11 bases between the two ends. The CDR3 contains 13 residues. The germline gives CDR1 LNHNV, CDR2 YYDKDF (reference sequence). CDR3 sequence reads: CATETRGTDTQYF. The CDR3 DNA is TGTGCCACGGAGACTCGCGGCACAGATACGCAGTATTTT.

The chain joins TRBV6-6 to TRBJ2-2; possibly TRBD1 for D (6 bases). The germline V gene has CDR1 MNHNY and CDR2 SVGAGI (reference sequence). The CDR3 has 15 amino acids. Trimming took off 2 bases at V and 3 bases at J, with 10 bases between the two ends. Written as DNA, the CDR3 is TGTGCCAGCAGTTACCTGGCAGGGGACACCGGGGAGCTGTTTTTT. Translating it yields CASSYLAGDTGELFF.

This clone showed up just a few times. Additional DNA sequences in this sample encode the identical CDR3. J is TRBJ1-1 and V is TRBV15, with a tentative D call TRBD1 (6 bases). The length of the CDR3 is 14 residues. CDR1 and CDR2 (germline): LNHNV, YYDKDF (reference sequence). The germline V and J ends were trimmed by 3 bases and 1 base, with 9 bases remaining between them. CDR3 nucleotide sequence: TGTGCCACCAGCAGCAGGGGAGCGAACACTGAAGCTTTCTTT. Encoded protein: CATSSRGANTEAFF.

This clone was observed at least ten times. The chain is built from TRBV5-1 and TRBJ1-2, with 12 bases identical to TRBD1. CDR3 length: 15 amino acids. Germline V gene sequence: CDR1 SGHRS, CDR2 YFSETQ. With V trimmed by 4 bases and J by 9 bases, 10 bases remained unmatched. The CDR3 region has the DNA TGCGCCAGCAGCGCGGGCGGGACAGGGGGCGTTCGCTACACCTTC. Amino acid sequence: CASSAGGTGGVRYTF.

This clone was seen just once. A single base is all that separates this from a far larger clone, so a read error is likely. This chain joins TRBV7-2 and TRBJ2-5; D unresolved. The CDR3 totals 12 residues. The germline gives CDR1 SGHTA, CDR2 FQGNSA. CDR3 sequence: CAGSLSRETQYF. The CDR3 coding sequence is TGTGCCGGCAGCTTATCGCGAGAGACCCAGTACTTC.

The chain has TRBV28 and TRBJ2-7; 10 nucleotides align to TRBD1. This CDR3 spans 13 amino acids. Germline V gene data show CDR1 as MDHEN and CDR2 as SYDVKM. After removal of 5 bases from V and 7 bases from J, the junction contained 5 bases not matched to a gene. The CDR3 bases are TGTGCCAGCAGTAGACAGGGGGCAGGGGAGCAGTACTTC. Protein product: CASSRQGAGEQYF.

The chain has TRBV19 and TRBJ1-5; TRBD1 matches at 10 bases. CDR1 and CDR2 from the germline V gene are LNHDA and SQIVND (reference sequence). The CDR3 is made up of 16 amino acids. After removal of 10 bases from V and 7 bases from J, the junction contained 16 bases not matched to a gene. The CDR3 DNA follows: TGTGCCACCTCACCCCCCGACAGGGGGCTGTGGCAGCCCCAGCATTTT. Its protein is CATSPPDRGLWQPQHF.

With regard to this clone: The sample contains more than one DNA sequence encoding this CDR3. The chain links TRBV28 to TRBJ1-1, with a tentative D call TRBD1 (5 bases). The ends were cut back, 2 bases at V and 4 bases at J, with 11 bases in the middle. The CDR3 has 14 amino acids. In germline, CDR1 is MDHEN, CDR2 SYDVKM. CDR3 residues: CASSLGQGGTEAFF. The CDR3 nucleotides read TGTGCCAGCAGTTTAGGGCAGGGAGGCACTGAAGCTTTCTTT.

V and J are TRBV28 and TRBJ1-1, with D unclear. CDR1 and CDR2 from the germline V gene are MDHEN and SYDVKM. The length of the CDR3 is 13 residues. Trimming pared 5 bases from V and 11 bases from J, leaving 18 bases between. This chain's CDR3 is CASSVVEARVAFF. The CDR3 DNA follows: TGTGCCAGCAGTGTTGTCGAGGCGCGGGTTGCTTTCTTT.

This clone was seen just once. The chain is built from TRBV4-2 and TRBJ2-7, with 11 bases fitting TRBD2. CDR1 and CDR2 from the germline V gene are LGHNA and YNFKEQ. This CDR3 region has 16 residues. V was clipped by 1 base and J by 4 bases; unmatched bases: 6. The CDR3 DNA follows: TGTGCCAGCAGCCAAGCACTAGCGGGAGCTCAGTACGAGCAGTACTTC. Amino acids: CASSQALAGAQYEQYF.

This clone was counted once. V and J are TRBV27 and TRBJ2-2; D call uncertain. The germline V gene encodes CDR1 MNHEY and CDR2 SMNVEV (reference sequence). V dropped 0 bases and J dropped 1 base, with 3 bases sitting between them. The CDR3 totals 14 residues. The CDR3 sequence is CASSLSGNTGELFF. CDR3 in DNA: TGTGCCAGCAGTTTATCAGGGAACACCGGGGAGCTGTTTTTT.

This chain connects TRBV6-1 to TRBJ1-3, with 10 bases matching TRBD1. Looked up from germline, CDR1 is MNHNS and CDR2 is SASEGT. The CDR3 covers 15 residues. Germline trimming cut 6 bases from V and 6 bases from J; bases unmatched to any gene: 8. The CDR3 region is CASSKDRGQVNTIYF. CDR3 nucleotides: TGTGCCAGCAGCAAAGACAGGGGGCAAGTAAACACCATATATTTT.

The sample holds a few counts of this clone. Given a far larger clone just one base away, this is likely a sequencing read error. This specimen includes other DNA sequences encoding the same CDR3. This chain connects TRBV7-3 to TRBJ1-1, with 7 bases aligning to TRBD1. The CDR3 contains 13 residues. Germline-derived CDR1 and CDR2 are SGHTA and FQGTGA. CDR3 in DNA: TGTGCCAGCAGCTTAAGCCCGGGGACAGAAGCCTTCTTT. This encodes CASSLSPGTEAFF.

This clone is a singleton in its sample. This rearrangement joins TRBV4-1 to TRBJ1-3, with 7 nucleotides matching TRBD1. There are 18 residues in the CDR3. Trimming removed 0 bases from V and 0 bases from J; junction bases left unmatched: 8. Per the germline V gene, CDR1 is MGHRA and CDR2 is YSYEKL. The DNA of the CDR3 is TGCGCCAGCAGCCAAGATAGGGGACAGCTACCCTCTGGAAACACCATATATTTT. Translation: CASSQDRGQLPSGNTIYF.

In this sample, this clone turned up once. The chain couples TRBV7-2 to TRBJ1-2; D is ambiguous. The V end lost 2 bases, the J end lost 4 bases, and 8 bases lay between the germline ends. The CDR3 contains 13 residues. CDR1 SGHTA and CDR2 FQGNSA come from the germline V gene. CDR3 coding DNA: TGTGCCAGCAGCTTAAAAATAGGCTATGGCTACACCTTC. It is translated as CASSLKIGYGYTF.

The chain recombines TRBV28 with TRBJ1-2; maybe TRBD1 (5 bases). From germline, CDR1 is MDHEN and CDR2 SYDVKM. Trimming stripped 6 bases from V and 4 bases from J, with 12 bases between. The CDR3 totals 13 residues. CDR3 loop: CASRPQVIYGYTF. The CDR3 bases are TGTGCCAGCAGACCACAGGTTATCTATGGCTACACCTTC.

The rearrangement joins TRBV5-1 to TRBJ2-1, with a possible D match to TRBD1 (7 bases). Deletions cut 3 bases from V and 9 bases from J, with 10 bases between. CDR1 is SGHRS, CDR2 YFSETQ, per germline. This CDR3 has 12 amino acids. CDR3 sequence (DNA): TGCGCCAGCAGCTCGCAGGGGGGTGAGCAGTTCTTC. Its protein product is CASSSQGGEQFF.

This rearrangement joins TRBV15 to TRBJ1-6, with 11 positions matching TRBD1. Germline CDR1 LNHNV, CDR2 YYDKDF (reference sequence). V trimming: 5 bases; J trimming: 0 bases; junction bases outside the gene matches: 3. This CDR3 is built from 17 residues. CDR3 nucleotide sequence: TGTGCCACCAGCCTGGACAGGGGGCACTCCTATAATTCACCCCTCCACTTT. As protein: CATSLDRGHSYNSPLHF.

This chain links TRBV7-3 with TRBJ1-1; D may be TRBD1 (5 bases). The V and J ends lost 0 bases and 5 bases respectively, with 10 bases between them. This CDR3 is 14 amino acids long. Per the germline V gene, CDR1 is SGHTA and CDR2 is FQGTGA. CDR3 protein: CASSLTGPETEAFF. The DNA of the CDR3 is TGTGCCAGCAGCTTAACGGGGCCGGAAACTGAAGCTTTCTTT.

V gene TRBV21-1 combines with J gene TRBJ1-5. TRBV21-1 is a pseudogene segment. This CDR3 has 14 residues. CDR3 in DNA: TGTGCCAGCGCCCGGGGGGTCGGCAATCAGCCCCAGCATTTT. It specifies CASARGVGNQPQHF.

The chain has TRBV30 and TRBJ2-5; TRBD2 agrees at 8 bases. Germline CDR1 GTSNPN, CDR2 SVGIG (reference sequence). The trim removed 1 base at V and 5 bases at J, leaving 9 bases unmatched. CDR3 length: 15 residues. CDR3 loop: CAWSALAALGETQYF. The DNA of the CDR3 is TGTGCCTGGAGTGCACTAGCGGCCCTGGGGGAGACCCAGTACTTC.

As to this clone: Other nucleotide sequences in the sample specify the same CDR3. The V gene is TRBV5-1, the J gene TRBJ1-2; D is possibly TRBD1 (6 bases). Trimming cost V 0 bases and J 4 bases, with 7 bases left between them. The V gene's germline CDR1 is SGHRS and CDR2 YFSETQ. The CDR3 runs to 13 residues. The CDR3 nucleotides read TGCGCCAGCAGCTTGGGGACAGTCTATGGCTACACCTTC. This sequence encodes CASSLGTVYGYTF.

The V gene is TRBV7-8, the J gene TRBJ1-4, with D perhaps TRBD1 (5 bases). Germline V CDR1 and CDR2: SGHVS, FQNEAQ. The CDR3 sequence is 16 residues long. Deletions cut 0 bases from V and 8 bases from J, with 16 bases between. CDR3 in DNA: TGTGCCAGCAGCTTAGCGTCTCCTCAGGGCGGCGAAAAACTGTTTTTT. Translating it yields CASSLASPQGGEKLFF. The full variable domain, rest sourced from reference TRBV7-8 and TRBJ1-4, is GAGVSQSPRYKVAKRGQDVALRCDPISGHVSLFWYQQALGQGPEFLTYFQNEAQLDKSGLPSDRFFAERPEGSVSTLKIQRTQQEDSAVYLCASSLASPQGGEKLFFGSGTQLSVL.